The clone carrying this TCR beta chain has ten or more counts. This CDR3 has 15 residues. The germline CDR1 and CDR2 sequences are LNHNV and YYDKDF (reference sequence). Losses at the gene ends were 5 bases for V and 0 bases for J; bases not matched to a gene: 6. The data derive from a study of neurological immune-mediated disorders. From the 5' RACE reads, TCRdb called clonotypes with MiXCR, one entry per CDR3 protein. The sample lists under 100,000 distinct CDR3 sequences; roughly 4.5% were seen once. Described time point: longitudinal time-point 3. The sequence derives from a woman aged 55-70 years with multiple sclerosis. Sequencing was performed on PBMCs. The rearrangement joins TRBV15 to TRBJ1-2; 7 bases match TRBD1. The CDR3 region has the DNA TGTGCCACCAGCGGGACAGTTAGAGCTAACTATGGCTACACCTTC. Translation gives CATSGTVRANYGYTF.